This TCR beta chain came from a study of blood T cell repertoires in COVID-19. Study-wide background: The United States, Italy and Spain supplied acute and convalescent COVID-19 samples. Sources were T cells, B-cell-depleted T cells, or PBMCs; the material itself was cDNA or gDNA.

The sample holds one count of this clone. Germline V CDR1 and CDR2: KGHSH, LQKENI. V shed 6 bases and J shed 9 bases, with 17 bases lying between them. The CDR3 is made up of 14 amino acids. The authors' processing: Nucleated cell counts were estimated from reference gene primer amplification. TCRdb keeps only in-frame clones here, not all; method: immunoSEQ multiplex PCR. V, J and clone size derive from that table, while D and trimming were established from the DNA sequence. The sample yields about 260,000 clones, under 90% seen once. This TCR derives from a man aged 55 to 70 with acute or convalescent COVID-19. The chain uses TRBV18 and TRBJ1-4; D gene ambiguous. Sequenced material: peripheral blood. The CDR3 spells CASSPLETGKKLFF. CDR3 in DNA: TGTGCCAGCTCCCCCTTGGAAACGGGAAAAAAACTGTTTTTT.